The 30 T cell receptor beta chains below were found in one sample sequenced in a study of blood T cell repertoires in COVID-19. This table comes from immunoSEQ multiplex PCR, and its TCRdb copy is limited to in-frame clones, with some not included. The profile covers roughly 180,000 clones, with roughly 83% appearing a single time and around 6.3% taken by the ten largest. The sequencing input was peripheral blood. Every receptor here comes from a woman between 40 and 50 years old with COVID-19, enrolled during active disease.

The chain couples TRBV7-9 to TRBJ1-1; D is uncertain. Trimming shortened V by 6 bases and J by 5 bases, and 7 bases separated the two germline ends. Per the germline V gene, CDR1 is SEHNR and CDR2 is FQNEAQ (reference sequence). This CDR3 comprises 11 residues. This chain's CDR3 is CASSSETEAFF. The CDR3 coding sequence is TGTGCCAGCAGTAGCGAGACTGAAGCTTTCTTT. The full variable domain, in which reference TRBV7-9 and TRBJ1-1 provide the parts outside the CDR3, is DTGVSQNPRHKITKRGQNVTFRCDPISEHNRLYWYRQTLGQGPEFLTYFQNEAQLEKSRLLSDRFSAERPKGSFSTLEIQRTEQGDSAMYLCASSSETEAFFGQGTRLTVV.

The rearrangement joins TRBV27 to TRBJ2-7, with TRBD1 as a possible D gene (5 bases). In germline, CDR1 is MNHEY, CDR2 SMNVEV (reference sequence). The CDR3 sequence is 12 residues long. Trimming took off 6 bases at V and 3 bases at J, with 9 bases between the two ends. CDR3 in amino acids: CASRSRVYEQYF. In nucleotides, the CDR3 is TGTGCCAGCAGGAGCAGGGTCTACGAGCAGTACTTC.

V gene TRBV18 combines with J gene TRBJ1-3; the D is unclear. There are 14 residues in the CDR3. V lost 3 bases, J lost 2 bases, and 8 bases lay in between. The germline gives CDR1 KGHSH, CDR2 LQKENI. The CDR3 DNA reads TGTGCCAGCTCACCGGGGAGTACTGGAAACACCATATATTTT. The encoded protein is CASSPGSTGNTIYF.

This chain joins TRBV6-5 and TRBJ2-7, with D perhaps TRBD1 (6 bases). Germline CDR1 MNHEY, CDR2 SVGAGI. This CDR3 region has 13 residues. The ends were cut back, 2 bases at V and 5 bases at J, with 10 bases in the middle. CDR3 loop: CASSYGDTHEQYF. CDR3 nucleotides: TGTGCCAGCAGTTACGGGGACACCCACGAGCAGTACTTC.

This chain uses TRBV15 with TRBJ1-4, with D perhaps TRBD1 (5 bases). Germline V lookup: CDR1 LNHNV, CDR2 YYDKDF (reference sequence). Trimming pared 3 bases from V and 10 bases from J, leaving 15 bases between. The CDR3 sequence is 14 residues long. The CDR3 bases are TGTGCCACCAGCAGGGGGGGAGGGTTCGGAAAACTGTTTTTT. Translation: CATSRGGGFGKLFF. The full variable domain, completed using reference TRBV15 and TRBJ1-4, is DAMVIQNPRYQVTQFGKPVTLSCSQTLNHNVMYWYQQKSSQAPKLLFHYYDKDFNNEADTPDNFQSRRPNTSFCFLDIRSPGLGDTAMYLCATSRGGGFGKLFFGSGTQLSVL.

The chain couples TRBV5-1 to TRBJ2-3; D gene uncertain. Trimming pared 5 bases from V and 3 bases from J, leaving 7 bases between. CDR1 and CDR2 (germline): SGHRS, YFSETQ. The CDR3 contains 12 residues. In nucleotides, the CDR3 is TGCGCCAGCAGAGCTAGAACAGATACGCAGTATTTT. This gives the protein CASRARTDTQYF.

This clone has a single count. The CDR3 sequence: CASSFSYEQYF. The CDR3 bases are TGTGCCAGCAGCTTCTCCTACGAGCAGTACTTC. The rearrangement links TRBV5-5 to TRBJ2-5; D unresolved. TRBJ2-7 matches the DNA end more closely, so the J call is doubtful. The CDR3 length is 11 residues. Germline CDR1 is SGHKS and CDR2 is YYEKEE (reference sequence).

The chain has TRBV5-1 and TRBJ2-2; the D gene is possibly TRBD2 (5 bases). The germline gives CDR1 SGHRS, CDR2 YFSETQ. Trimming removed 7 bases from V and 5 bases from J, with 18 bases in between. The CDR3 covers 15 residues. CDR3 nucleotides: TGCGCCAGCCGAGATGGTCAGCGGTCAACCGGGGAGCTGTTTTTT. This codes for CASRDGQRSTGELFF.

This CDR3 reads CASSPSRDSGETQYF. CDR3 nucleotide sequence: TGTGCCAGCTCACCTTCCCGTGACAGCGGGGAGACCCAGTACTTC. This chain uses TRBV18 with TRBJ2-5; tentatively, D is TRBD2 (6 bases). Trimming pared 3 bases from V and 5 bases from J, leaving 16 bases between. In germline, CDR1 is KGHSH, CDR2 LQKENI. The CDR3 loop spans 15 amino acids.

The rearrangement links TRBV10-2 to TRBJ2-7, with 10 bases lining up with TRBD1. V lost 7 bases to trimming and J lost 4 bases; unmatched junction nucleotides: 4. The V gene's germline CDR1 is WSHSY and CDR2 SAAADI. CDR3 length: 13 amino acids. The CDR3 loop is CASKTGGLYEQYF. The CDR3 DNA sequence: TGCGCCAGCAAGACAGGGGGCCTATACGAGCAGTACTTC.

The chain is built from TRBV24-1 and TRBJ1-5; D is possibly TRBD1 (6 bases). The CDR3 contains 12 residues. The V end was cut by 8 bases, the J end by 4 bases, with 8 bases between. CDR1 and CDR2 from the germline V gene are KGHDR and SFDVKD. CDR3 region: CATNQGNQPQHF. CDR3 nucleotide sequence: TGTGCCACCAACCAGGGGAATCAGCCCCAGCATTTT.

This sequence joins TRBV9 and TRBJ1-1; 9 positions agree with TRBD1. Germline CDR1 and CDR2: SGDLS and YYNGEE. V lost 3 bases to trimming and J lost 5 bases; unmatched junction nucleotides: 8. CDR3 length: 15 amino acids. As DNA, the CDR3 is TGTGCCAGCAGCGAGGACAGGGGCTCCCCTACTGAAGCTTTCTTT. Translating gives CASSEDRGSPTEAFF.

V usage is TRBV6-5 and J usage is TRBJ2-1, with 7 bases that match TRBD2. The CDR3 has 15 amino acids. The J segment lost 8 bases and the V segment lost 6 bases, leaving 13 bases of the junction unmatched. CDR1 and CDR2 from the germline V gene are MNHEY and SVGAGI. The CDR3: CASSGGRGGLDEQFF. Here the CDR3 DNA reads TGTGCCAGCAGCGGCGGGCGGGGAGGGCTTGATGAGCAGTTCTTC.

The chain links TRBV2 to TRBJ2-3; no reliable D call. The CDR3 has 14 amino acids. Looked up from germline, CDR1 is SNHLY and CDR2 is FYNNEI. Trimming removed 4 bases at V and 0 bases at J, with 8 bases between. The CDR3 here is CASSAYYSTDTQYF. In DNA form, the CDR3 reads TGTGCCAGCAGTGCATACTATAGCACAGATACGCAGTATTTT.

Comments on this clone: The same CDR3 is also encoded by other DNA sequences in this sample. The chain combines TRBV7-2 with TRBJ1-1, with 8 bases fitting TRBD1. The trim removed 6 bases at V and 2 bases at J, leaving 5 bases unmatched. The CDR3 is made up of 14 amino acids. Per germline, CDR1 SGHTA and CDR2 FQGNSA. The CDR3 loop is CASSLQGGNTEAFF. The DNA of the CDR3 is TGTGCCAGCAGTCTACAGGGGGGAAACACTGAAGCTTTCTTT.

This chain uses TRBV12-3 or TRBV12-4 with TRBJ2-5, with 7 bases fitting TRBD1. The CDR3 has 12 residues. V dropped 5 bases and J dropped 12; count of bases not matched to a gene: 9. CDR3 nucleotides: TGTGCCAGCAGTCAGGGACAGCCAATAGAGTACTTC. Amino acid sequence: CASSQGQPIEYF.

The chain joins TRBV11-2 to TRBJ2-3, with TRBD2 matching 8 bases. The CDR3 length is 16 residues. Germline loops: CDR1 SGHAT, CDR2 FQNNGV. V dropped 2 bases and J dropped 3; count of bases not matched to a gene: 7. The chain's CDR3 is CASSLLSGGTTDTQYF. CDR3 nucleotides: TGTGCCAGCAGCTTATTAAGCGGGGGTACAACAGATACGCAGTATTTT.

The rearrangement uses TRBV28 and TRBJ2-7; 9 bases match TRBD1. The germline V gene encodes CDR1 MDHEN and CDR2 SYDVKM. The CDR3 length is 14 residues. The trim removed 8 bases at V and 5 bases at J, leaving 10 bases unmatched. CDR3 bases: TGTGCCAGCCCCCCGACAGGGGGGAGCCACGAGCAGTACTTC. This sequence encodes CASPPTGGSHEQYF.

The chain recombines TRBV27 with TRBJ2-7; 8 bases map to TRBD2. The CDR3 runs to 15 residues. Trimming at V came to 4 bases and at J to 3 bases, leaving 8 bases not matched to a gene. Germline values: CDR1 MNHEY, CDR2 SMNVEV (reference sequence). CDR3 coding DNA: TGTGCCAGCAGTTGGTCTGGGCGGGGGGACTACGAGCAGTACTTC. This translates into CASSWSGRGDYEQYF.

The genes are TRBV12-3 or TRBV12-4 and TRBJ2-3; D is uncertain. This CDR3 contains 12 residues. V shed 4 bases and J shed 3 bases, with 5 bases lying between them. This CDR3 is CASSSETDTQYF. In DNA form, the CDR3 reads TGTGCCAGCAGTTCTGAGACAGATACGCAGTATTTT.

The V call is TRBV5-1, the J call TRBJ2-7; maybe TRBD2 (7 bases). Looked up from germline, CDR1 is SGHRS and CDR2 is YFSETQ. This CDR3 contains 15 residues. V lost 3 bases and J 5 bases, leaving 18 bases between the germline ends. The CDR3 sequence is CASSWVGSGGHEQYF. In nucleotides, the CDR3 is TGCGCCAGCAGCTGGGTCGGGTCGGGGGGCCACGAGCAGTACTTC.

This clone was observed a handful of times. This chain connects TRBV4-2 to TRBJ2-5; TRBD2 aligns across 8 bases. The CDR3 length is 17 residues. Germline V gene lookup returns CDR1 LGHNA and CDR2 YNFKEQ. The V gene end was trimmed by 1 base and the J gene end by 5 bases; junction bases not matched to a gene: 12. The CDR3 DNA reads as TGTGCCAGCAGCCAAGTCGCCTCGCGGGGGGAAGGGGAGACCCAGTACTTC. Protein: CASSQVASRGEGETQYF.

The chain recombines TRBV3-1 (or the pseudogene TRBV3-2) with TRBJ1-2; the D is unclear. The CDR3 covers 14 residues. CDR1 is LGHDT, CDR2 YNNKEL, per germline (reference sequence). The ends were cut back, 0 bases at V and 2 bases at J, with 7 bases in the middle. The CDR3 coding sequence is TGTGCCAGCAGCCAAGAAAACAGCAACTATGGCTACACCTTC. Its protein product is CASSQENSNYGYTF.

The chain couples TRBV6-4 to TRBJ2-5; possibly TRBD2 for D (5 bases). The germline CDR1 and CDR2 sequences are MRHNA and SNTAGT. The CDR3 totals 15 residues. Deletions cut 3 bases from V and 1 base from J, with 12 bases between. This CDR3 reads CASSEGNAGQETQYF. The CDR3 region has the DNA TGTGCCAGCAGTGAGGGCAATGCGGGCCAAGAGACCCAGTACTTC.

The DNA of the CDR3 is TGTGCCATCAGAGGGGACAGGGGAGACTATAGGGGGGCTTTCTTT. Its protein product is CAIRGDRGDYRGAFF. The chain joins TRBV10-3 to TRBJ1-1; 10 bases match TRBD1. V lost 6 bases, J lost 11 bases, and 15 bases stayed unmatched. From germline, CDR1 is ENHRY and CDR2 SYGVKD. This CDR3 region has 15 residues.

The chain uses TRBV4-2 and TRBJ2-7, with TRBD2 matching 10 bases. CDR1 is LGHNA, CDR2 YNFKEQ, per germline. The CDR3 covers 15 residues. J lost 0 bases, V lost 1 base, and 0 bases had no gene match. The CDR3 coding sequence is TGTGCCAGCAGCCAAGGACTAGCGGGCTCCTACGAGCAGTACTTC. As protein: CASSQGLAGSYEQYF.

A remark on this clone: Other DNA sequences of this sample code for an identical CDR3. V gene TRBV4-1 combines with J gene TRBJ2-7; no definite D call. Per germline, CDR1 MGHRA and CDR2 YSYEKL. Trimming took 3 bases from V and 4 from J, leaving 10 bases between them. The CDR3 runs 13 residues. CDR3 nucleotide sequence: TGCGCCAGCAGCCAGGAAAACAGTTACGAGCAGTACTTC. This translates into CASSQENSYEQYF.

The CDR3 DNA follows: TGTGCCAGCTACCCTAGCGGGAGGAAAGGCTACGAGCAGTACTTC. Translation: CASYPSGRKGYEQYF. The chain joins TRBV28 to TRBJ2-7, with TRBD2 matching 11 bases. With V trimmed by 8 bases and J by 3 bases, 9 bases remained unmatched. CDR1 and CDR2 from the germline V gene are MDHEN and SYDVKM. The CDR3 loop spans 15 amino acids.

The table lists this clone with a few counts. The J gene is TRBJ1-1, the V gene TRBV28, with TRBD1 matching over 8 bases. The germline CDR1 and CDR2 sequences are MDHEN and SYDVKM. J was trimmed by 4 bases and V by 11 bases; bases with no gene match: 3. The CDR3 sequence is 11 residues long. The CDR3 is CAPDRGTEAFF. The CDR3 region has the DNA TGTGCCCCAGACAGGGGCACTGAAGCTTTCTTT.

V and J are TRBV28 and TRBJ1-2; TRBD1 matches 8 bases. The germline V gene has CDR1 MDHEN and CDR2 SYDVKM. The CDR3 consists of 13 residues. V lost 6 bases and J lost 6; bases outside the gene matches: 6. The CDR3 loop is CASSRTGINGYTF. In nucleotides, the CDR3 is TGTGCCAGCAGCCGGACAGGGATTAATGGCTACACCTTC.